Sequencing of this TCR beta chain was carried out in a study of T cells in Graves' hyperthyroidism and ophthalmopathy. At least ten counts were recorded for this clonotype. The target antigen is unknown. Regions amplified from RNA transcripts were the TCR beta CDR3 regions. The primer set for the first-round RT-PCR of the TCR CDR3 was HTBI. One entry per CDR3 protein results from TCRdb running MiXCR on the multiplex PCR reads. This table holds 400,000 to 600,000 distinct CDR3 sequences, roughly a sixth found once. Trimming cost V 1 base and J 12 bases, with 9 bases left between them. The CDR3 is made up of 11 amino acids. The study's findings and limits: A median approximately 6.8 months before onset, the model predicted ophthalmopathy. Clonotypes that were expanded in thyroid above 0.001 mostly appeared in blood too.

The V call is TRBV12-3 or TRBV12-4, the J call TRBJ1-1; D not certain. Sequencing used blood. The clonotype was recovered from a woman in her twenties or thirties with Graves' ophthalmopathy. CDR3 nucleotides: TGTGCCAGCAGTTTAGACAGTCTAACTTTCTTT. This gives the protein CASSLDSLTFF.